This T cell receptor (beta chain) was documented in a study of cytomegalovirus exposure and HLA in healthy donors. Donors were nominally healthy when sampled, though unrecorded immune exposures were likely. Study findings and constraints: Indistinguishability led to the exclusion of some V segments, TRBV6-2 and TRBV6-3 included. Reportedly, cytomegalovirus status was diagnosed with high sensitivity and specificity. Generally TCR sequences proved uncommon, though certain public TCRs appeared in numerous donors.

Per the germline V gene, CDR1 is SGHRS and CDR2 is YFSETQ. This CDR3 has 13 amino acids. Trimming took off 0 bases at V and 4 bases at J, with 7 bases between the two ends. PCR involved 60 Vbeta and 13 Jbeta primers. The table came from immunoSEQ multiplex PCR; TCRdb's copy has only in-frame clones and leaves some out. Found here are approximately 95,000 clones, approximately 80% of them singletons; the top ten hold over 4%. In the case of this clone: Its antigen is as yet unknown.

The genes are TRBV5-1 and TRBJ1-1; D is unclear. The receptor was derived from a woman between 40 and 50 years old in good health and CMV-seropositive. The specimen sequenced was PBMCs. The CDR3 spells CASSLGAFTEAFF. The CDR3 bases are TGCGCCAGCAGCTTGGGAGCTTTCACTGAAGCTTTCTTT.